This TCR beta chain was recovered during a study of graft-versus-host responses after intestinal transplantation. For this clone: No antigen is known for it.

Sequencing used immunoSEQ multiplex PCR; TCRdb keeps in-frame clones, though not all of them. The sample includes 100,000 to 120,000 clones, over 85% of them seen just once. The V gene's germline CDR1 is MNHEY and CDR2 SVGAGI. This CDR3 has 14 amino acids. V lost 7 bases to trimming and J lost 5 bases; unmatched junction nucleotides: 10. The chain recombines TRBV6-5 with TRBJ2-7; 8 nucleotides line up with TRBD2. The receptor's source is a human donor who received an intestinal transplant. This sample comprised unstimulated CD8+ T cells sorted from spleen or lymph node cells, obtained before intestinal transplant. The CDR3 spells CASTESGRLNEQYF. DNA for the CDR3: TGTGCCAGCACCGAGAGCGGGAGACTTAACGAGCAGTACTTC.